This T cell receptor (beta chain) derives from a study of blood T cell repertoires in COVID-19. Study-level information: COVID-19 samples collected from the United States, Italy and Spain covered acute and convalescent phases. From T cells, B-cell-depleted T cells, or PBMCs came the material, which was cDNA or gDNA.

This table comes from immunoSEQ multiplex PCR, and its TCRdb copy is limited to in-frame clones, with some not included. The sample has about 140,000 clones, about 86% seen once. This clone came up a few times. Sequencing was performed on peripheral blood. The sequence derives from a woman in her fifties or sixties with acute or convalescent COVID-19.

The DNA of the CDR3 is TGTGCCAGCCAGGACAGGGTTGGTACTGAAGCTTTCTTT. Its translation: CASQDRVGTEAFF. This chain joins TRBV19 and TRBJ1-1; TRBD1 agrees at 8 bases. CDR1 is LNHDA and CDR2 is SQIVND in the germline V gene (reference sequence). V dropped 9 bases and J dropped 5; count of bases not matched to a gene: 8. The CDR3 runs to 13 residues.